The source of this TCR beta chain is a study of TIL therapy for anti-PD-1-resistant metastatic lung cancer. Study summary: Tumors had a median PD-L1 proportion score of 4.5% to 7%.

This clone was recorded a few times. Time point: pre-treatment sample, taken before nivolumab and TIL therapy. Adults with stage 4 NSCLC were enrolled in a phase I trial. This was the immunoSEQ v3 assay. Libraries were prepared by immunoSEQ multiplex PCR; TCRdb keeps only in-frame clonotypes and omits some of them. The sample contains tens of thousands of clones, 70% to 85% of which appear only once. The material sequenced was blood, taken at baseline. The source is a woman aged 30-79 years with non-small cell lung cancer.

The CDR3 DNA follows: TGCGCCAGCAGCCCGGACAGCGCTACGCAGCCCCAGCATTTT. Translating it yields CASSPDSATQPQHF. The rearrangement uses TRBV5-1 and TRBJ1-5; tentative D call: TRBD1 (6 bases). CDR1 and CDR2 from the germline V gene are SGHRS and YFSETQ. V was pared by 4 bases and J by 7 bases, with 15 bases between. The CDR3 extends over 14 amino acids.